The clone carrying this T cell receptor beta chain appeared a few times. Its antigen is not identified. The Oncomine TCR Beta short-read assay was applied to DNA of cultured CD4+ T cells. TCRdb re-called the PCR reads through MiXCR, storing one row per CDR3 protein. The data show some 9,300 distinct CDR3 sequences, with around half seen just once and around 20% held by the top ten. Treatment indicated: approximately 11-day PBMC culture with coronavirus spike peptide pools or control peptides (ViraFEST assay). ViraFEST relied on peptide pools to expand antigen-specific T cells; the TCRs were sequenced afterward. This sample stems from a study of vaccination and CD4 T cells after COVID-19. Looking at the study overall: Post-COVID samples were collected a median roughly 3 months following diagnosis, spanning 35 to 161. Study-level findings and limits: Spike mono-reactive clones accounted for 304 of the 307 vaccine-specific clones found in convalescent patients.

The CDR3 loop spans 16 amino acids. Trimming removed 4 bases at V and 8 bases at J, with 22 bases between. Germline loops: CDR1 MNHEY, CDR2 SMNVEV (reference sequence). The rearrangement links TRBV27 to TRBJ2-3; D may be TRBD2 (5 bases). Sequencing was carried out using CD4+ T cells from blood, cultured in vitro. The receptor was isolated from a human donor who had recovered from COVID-19. The CDR3 region has the DNA TGTGCCAGCAGTTCAGGACTTTACAACAGCATTGGTACGCAGTATTTT. This gives the protein CASSSGLYNSIGTQYF.